Included here is one T cell receptor beta chain sequence, with context. Its antigen is as yet unknown. The data originate from a study of T cells in tuberculosis. General observations from the study: GEM motif frequencies gave 60% to 70% accuracy; the GMM repertoire gave 85% to 90%. Active tuberculosis alpha repertoires lay closer to GMM-specific TCRs than controls'.

The V gene lost 5 bases and the J gene lost 5 bases, with 6 bases spanning the gap. This CDR3 comprises 11 residues. Germline loops: CDR1 MNHNY, CDR2 SVGAGI (reference sequence). The assay was immunoSEQ multiplex PCR, and TCRdb's table has in-frame clones only and misses some. The sample has roughly 34,000 clones, nearly 90% seen once. Time point of the sample: new active TB diagnosis, blood taken before or within 7 days of starting treatment. This TCR was sampled from an adult with tuberculosis. This chain connects TRBV6-6 to TRBJ2-5; D gene ambiguous. The sample in question was PBMCs, obtained at tuberculosis diagnosis. The CDR3 spells CASSLEETQYF. CDR3 nucleotide sequence: TGTGCCAGCAGTCTCGAGGAGACCCAGTACTTC.